The present TCR beta chain was sequenced within a study of T cell changes during pregnancy in multiple sclerosis. The assay was immunoSEQ multiplex PCR, and TCRdb's table has in-frame clones only and misses some. The data show over 65,000 clones, approximately 91% seen once. This clone was picked up one time. Germline CDR1 reads SGHRS; CDR2 reads YFSETQ. V lost 0 bases, J lost 3 bases, and 4 bases stayed unmatched. This CDR3 comprises 15 residues. The J gene is TRBJ2-5, the V gene TRBV5-1, with 8 bases that match TRBD2. The TCR comes from a female donor with multiple sclerosis, enrolled in a pregnancy study. The specimen comprised peripheral blood, sampled in the first trimester of pregnancy. The CDR3 nucleotides read TGCGCCAGCAGCTTGGCCGGGAGGGCCGAAGAGACCCAGTACTTC. This gives the protein CASSLAGRAEETQYF.